This T cell receptor (beta chain) was sequenced during a study of beta chain features in type 1 diabetes. A CD45RO/CCR7/CD25/CD127/CD95/CD27 panel sorted naive, central memory, regulatory and stem cell-like memory CD4+ cells. Points on this clone: Its antigen is as yet unknown.

Sequenced material consisted of expressed TCRB transcripts (all of the isolated RNA was reverse transcribed). Sequencing used immunoSEQ multiplex PCR; TCRdb keeps in-frame clones, though not all of them. This table has around 99,000 clones, approximately 37% appearing once. Study-level results: Shorter TCRB CDR3s, moderately but significantly so, marked every one of the four CD4+ subsets in Type 1 diabetes patients. The question of HLA type influencing TCRB rearrangement was one that remained unresolved here.

The V segment lost 3 bases and the J segment 6 bases; nucleotides outside the gene matches: 7. This CDR3 spans 15 amino acids. CDR1 is MNHEY, CDR2 SMNVEV, per germline (reference sequence). The source of this sequence is a woman aged 18-29 years in good health. The chain combines TRBV27 with TRBJ2-2; 7 positions agree with TRBD1. The source material was stem cell memory CD4+ T cells from blood. The CDR3 nucleotides are TGTGCCAGCAGTTTCGAGGGGGCAGAGGCCGGGGAGCTGTTTTTT. It is translated as CASSFEGAEAGELFF.